The 31 T cell receptor beta chains listed next were all sequenced from one sample in a study of blood T cell repertoires in COVID-19. Produced via immunoSEQ multiplex PCR; TCRdb's table is partial and in-frame only. The repertoire holds 200,000 to 250,000 clones, 80% to 90% seen once, with more than 3% in the top ten. The specimen was PBMCs or T cells enriched from blood (not recorded which). These receptors originate from a woman aged 25 to 39 who had been exposed to COVID-19.

The CDR3 here is CASSLRDRLGEQYF. CDR3 sequence (DNA): TGTGCCAGCAGCTTGAGAGACAGGTTAGGCGAGCAGTACTTC. The chain combines TRBV5-4 with TRBJ2-7; TRBD1 is a possible D gene (6 bases). The CDR3 runs to 14 residues. V was pared by 1 base and J by 6 bases, with 14 bases between. CDR1 and CDR2 from the germline V gene are SGHNT and YYREEE (reference sequence).

CDR3 sequence: CASSVSSSSYNEQFF. CDR3 coding DNA: TGTGCCAGCAGCGTTAGCAGCTCCTCCTACAATGAGCAGTTCTTC. V is TRBV5-4 and J is TRBJ2-1, with no clear D. V was shortened by 4 bases and J by 0 bases, with 11 bases between the two germline ends. The CDR3 totals 15 residues. CDR1 is SGHNT, CDR2 YYREEE, per germline (reference sequence).

The table lists this clone with a count of one. The gene calls are TRBV5-1 and TRBJ2-7; 14 bases agree with TRBD2. This CDR3 contains 15 residues. The V gene's germline CDR1 is SGHRS and CDR2 YFSETQ. With 4 bases clipped from V and 5 bases from J, the junction kept 5 bases outside the gene matches. The CDR3 is CASSPPGLAGDEQYF. Here the CDR3 DNA reads TGCGCCAGCAGCCCTCCGGGACTAGCGGGAGACGAGCAGTACTTC.

V gene TRBV10-3 combines with J gene TRBJ2-5; perhaps TRBD1 as D (6 bases). V was clipped by 10 bases and J by 2 bases, with 20 bases between them. The CDR3 is 15 residues long. Germline V gene lookup returns CDR1 ENHRY and CDR2 SYGVKD. The CDR3 is CATSLGQTRQETQYF. CDR3 coding DNA: TGTGCCACCTCTTTAGGACAGACCCGGCAAGAGACCCAGTACTTC.

V is TRBV6-5 and J is TRBJ2-1, with TRBD1 identical over 8 bases. The CDR3 covers 13 residues. J lost 7 bases, V lost 4 bases, and 3 bases had no gene match. Germline V gene lookup returns CDR1 MNHEY and CDR2 SVGAGI. Written as DNA, the CDR3 is TGTGCCAGCAGTTCGACAGGGGTGAATGAGCAGTTCTTC. It translates to CASSSTGVNEQFF.

This sequence joins TRBV5-1 and TRBJ2-2, with D possibly being TRBD2 (6 bases). The CDR3 runs to 16 residues. Deletions cut 0 bases from V and 3 bases from J, with 12 bases between. Germline V gene sequence: CDR1 SGHRS, CDR2 YFSETQ. The CDR3, as DNA: TGCGCCAGCAGCTTGGGACTAGGATCGGACACCGGGGAGCTGTTTTTT. This translates into CASSLGLGSDTGELFF.

This sequence joins TRBV9 and TRBJ1-1; maybe TRBD1 (6 bases). V lost 5 bases and J lost 0, with 11 bases in between. The CDR3 sequence is 14 residues long. Germline CDR1 SGDLS, CDR2 YYNGEE. The CDR3 spells CASSSGVMNTEAFF. In DNA form, the CDR3 reads TGTGCCAGCAGTTCAGGGGTCATGAACACTGAAGCTTTCTTT.

V and J are TRBV10-3 and TRBJ1-2; 7 nucleotides match TRBD1. The CDR3 spans 14 residues. Germline CDR1 and CDR2: ENHRY and SYGVKD. V gave up 6 bases and J gave up 7 bases; unmatched junction bases: 11. Here the CDR3 DNA reads TGTGCCATCAGCGAACAGGGGACTTCCCGTGGCTACACCTTC. It encodes CAISEQGTSRGYTF.

This clone was counted a few times. The rearrangement joins TRBV7-9 to TRBJ1-2, with D hard to call. Germline V gene lookup returns CDR1 SEHNR and CDR2 FQNEAQ (reference sequence). The V end was cut by 1 base, the J end by 4 bases, with 10 bases between. The CDR3 sequence is 14 residues long. CDR3 sequence (DNA): TGTGCCAGCAGCTTAGGGCCCACCCCCTATGGCTACACCTTC. Translating it yields CASSLGPTPYGYTF.

This clone was recorded a few times. V usage is TRBV2 and J usage is TRBJ2-2, with 14 bases aligning to TRBD2. Germline V CDR1 and CDR2: SNHLY, FYNNEI. The length of the CDR3 is 17 residues. J was trimmed by 4 bases and V by 7 bases; bases with no gene match: 8. Written as DNA, the CDR3 is TGTGCCAGCACCGGGACTAGCGGGAGTTCCGGCACCGGGGAGCTGTTTTTT. As protein: CASTGTSGSSGTGELFF.

V is TRBV15 and J is TRBJ2-1; 12 bases are shared with TRBD2. CDR3 length: 14 residues. The ends lost 5 bases at V and 7 bases at J; junction bases unmatched: 3. Germline V CDR1 and CDR2: LNHNV, YYDKDF (reference sequence). CDR3 residues: CATSEGTSGNEQFF. In nucleotides, the CDR3 is TGTGCCACCAGCGAGGGGACTAGCGGGAATGAGCAGTTCTTC.

The chain is built from TRBV6-5 and TRBJ1-2; D remains ambiguous. The CDR3 length is 15 residues. CDR1 and CDR2 from the germline V gene are MNHEY and SVGAGI. With 8 bases removed from V and 8 bases from J, the gap between germline ends came to 24 bases. CDR3 sequence reads: CASATGVSGWSGYTF. As DNA, the CDR3 is TGTGCCAGCGCCACCGGGGTTTCTGGGTGGAGCGGCTACACCTTC.

The chain links TRBV11-1 to TRBJ2-5, with D possibly TRBD2 on 6 matching bases. The CDR3 is made up of 13 amino acids. Germline V gives CDR1 SGHAT, CDR2 FQDESV (reference sequence). V shed 6 bases and J shed 2 bases, with 10 bases lying between them. Written as DNA, the CDR3 is TGTGCCAGCAGGGGTAGCGGTCAAGAGACCCAGTACTTC. Translation gives CASRGSGQETQYF. Full variable domain (outside the CDR3, taken from reference TRBV11-1 and TRBJ2-5): EAEVAQSPRYKITEKSQAVAFWCDPISGHATLYWYRQILGQGPELLVQFQDESVVDDSQLPKDRFSAERLKGVDSTLKIQPAELGDSAMYLCASRGSGQETQYFGPGTRLLVL.

V and J are TRBV5-1 and TRBJ2-7, with 11 bases identical to TRBD2. CDR1 and CDR2 (germline): SGHRS, YFSETQ. The V gene end was trimmed by 0 bases and the J gene end by 0 bases; junction bases not matched to a gene: 11. The CDR3 has 19 amino acids. The DNA of the CDR3 is TGCGCCAGCAGCTTGGCCCCTCCGACTAGCGGGGCTAACTCCTACGAGCAGTACTTC. Its protein product is CASSLAPPTSGANSYEQYF.

The CDR3 DNA reads TGTGCCAGCAGCCCCAACCGGGGGTCCTTTTATGGCTACACCTTC. It specifies CASSPNRGSFYGYTF. V is TRBV5-4 and J is TRBJ1-2, with a weak D call TRBD1 (5 bases). V shed 4 bases and J shed 5 bases, with 18 bases lying between them. Looked up from germline, CDR1 is SGHNT and CDR2 is YYREEE (reference sequence). This CDR3 contains 15 residues.

The chain carries TRBV5-1 and TRBJ1-1, with TRBD1 matching 8 bases. CDR1 and CDR2 (germline): SGHRS, YFSETQ. With V trimmed by 2 bases and J by 1 base, 4 bases remained unmatched. The length of the CDR3 is 15 residues. CDR3 amino acids: CASSLRQGRNTEAFF. The CDR3, as DNA: TGCGCCAGCAGCTTAAGACAGGGGAGGAACACTGAAGCTTTCTTT.

The chain links TRBV21-1 to TRBJ2-1; the table's TRBD2 call for D was not verified on the DNA. TRBV21-1 is a known pseudogene. The CDR3 contains 17 residues. This CDR3 is CASSKDPSGPSYNEQFF. The CDR3 DNA follows: TGTGCCAGCAGCAAAGATCCTAGCGGGCCCTCCTACAATGAGCAGTTCTTC.

The chain links TRBV13 to TRBJ1-3; the match to TRBD1 covers 8 bases. This CDR3 is 16 amino acids long. Unmatched junction bases numbered 2, after V lost 1 base and J lost 0 bases. Germline CDR1 reads PRHDT; CDR2 reads FYEKMQ (reference sequence). The CDR3 region is CASSLDRGASGNTIYF. In DNA, the CDR3 is TGTGCCAGCAGCTTAGACAGGGGGGCCTCTGGAAACACCATATATTTT.

The genes are TRBV6-5 and TRBJ1-1, with no clear D. Germline V gives CDR1 MNHEY, CDR2 SVGAGI. V was cut by 8 bases and J by 1 base, with 11 bases left in between. The CDR3 length is 13 residues. Here the CDR3 reads CASGLKGNTEAFF. In DNA, the CDR3 is TGTGCCAGCGGACTAAAGGGGAACACTGAAGCTTTCTTT.

This chain connects TRBV3-1 (or the pseudogene TRBV3-2) to TRBJ2-5, with a weak D call TRBD2 (5 bases). CDR1 and CDR2 from the germline V gene are LGHDT and YNNKEL (reference sequence). CDR3 length equals 14 residues. Deletions cut 1 base from V and 5 bases from J, with 11 bases between. CDR3 sequence (DNA): TGTGCCAGCAGCCAAGCCGGCAGGAGGGAGACCCAGTACTTC. This sequence encodes CASSQAGRRETQYF.

The CDR3 region has the DNA TGTGCCAGCAGCTTAATAGGGGCAGTCTCATCTCACTCTGGAAACACCATATATTTT. It codes for CASSLIGAVSSHSGNTIYF. The gene calls are TRBV11-2 and TRBJ1-3, with a tentative D call TRBD1 (5 bases). Per the germline V gene, CDR1 is SGHAT and CDR2 is FQNNGV. Trimming stripped 2 bases from V and 0 bases from J, with 20 bases between. The CDR3 contains 19 residues.

CDR3 protein: CAWTSATNTEAFF. The CDR3, as DNA: TGTGCCTGGACTAGCGCTACGAACACTGAAGCTTTCTTT. This sequence joins TRBV30 and TRBJ1-1; D remains ambiguous. Germline assignment: CDR1 GTSNPN and CDR2 SVGIG (reference sequence). This CDR3 spans 13 amino acids. V lost 4 bases to trimming and J lost 1 base, with 10 bases between them.

V usage is TRBV28 and J usage is TRBJ2-2, with D tentatively TRBD2 (5 bases). The CDR3 loop spans 15 amino acids. The germline gives CDR1 MDHEN, CDR2 SYDVKM. The ends were cut back, 7 bases at V and 1 base at J, with 13 bases in the middle. The DNA for the CDR3 is TGTGCCAGCACCAGAGGGTTCGAGAACACCGGGGAGCTGTTTTTT. Residues: CASTRGFENTGELFF. Combining the CDR3 with reference TRBV28 and TRBJ2-2 gives the whole variable domain DVKVTQSSRYLVKRTGEKVFLECVQDMDHENMFWYRQDPGLGLRLIYFSYDVKMKEKGDIPEGYSVSREKKERFSLILESASTNQTSMYLCASTRGFENTGELFFGEGSRLTVL.

This clone is a singleton in its sample. V usage is TRBV7-2 and J usage is TRBJ2-7; D unresolved. Germline loops: CDR1 SGHTA, CDR2 FQGNSA. The CDR3 is 13 residues long. Trimming stripped 4 bases from V and 3 bases from J, with 10 bases between. Written as DNA, the CDR3 is TGTGCCAGCAGCTCCCCTACCGACTACGAGCAGTACTTC. Translating it yields CASSSPTDYEQYF.

The gene calls are TRBV10-2 and TRBJ2-1, with TRBD2 identical over 9 bases. There are 18 residues in the CDR3. Germline loops: CDR1 WSHSY, CDR2 SAAADI. The trim removed 0 bases at V and 1 base at J, leaving 7 bases unmatched. CDR3 loop: CASSESNALAGSYNEQFF. DNA of the CDR3: TGCGCCAGCAGTGAGTCGAACGCCCTAGCGGGATCCTACAATGAGCAGTTCTTC.

The chain couples TRBV10-2 to TRBJ1-1; D gene uncertain. Per the germline V gene, CDR1 is WSHSY and CDR2 is SAAADI. The CDR3 contains 11 residues. Trimming pared 6 bases from V and 2 bases from J, leaving 4 bases between. This CDR3 is CASSHNTEAFF. CDR3 nucleotide sequence: TGCGCCAGCAGCCATAACACTGAAGCTTTCTTT.

The V call is TRBV19, the J call TRBJ2-1, with D perhaps TRBD1 (5 bases). CDR3 length: 14 residues. The V end lost 7 bases, the J end lost 3 bases, and 13 bases lay between the germline ends. Germline CDR1 LNHDA, CDR2 SQIVND (reference sequence). The CDR3 sequence is CASTGAGFYNEQFF. In DNA, the CDR3 is TGTGCCAGTACCGGCGCAGGGTTCTACAATGAGCAGTTCTTC.

The chain employs TRBV25-1 and TRBJ2-5; 7 bases line up with TRBD1. The J segment lost 0 bases and the V segment lost 10 bases, leaving 2 bases of the junction unmatched. The CDR3 loop spans 12 amino acids. CDR1 and CDR2 from the germline V gene are MGHDK and SYGVNS. CDR3 DNA: TGTGCCACCCAGGGGGACCAAGAGACCCAGTACTTC. Its translation: CATQGDQETQYF.

This chain links TRBV28 with TRBJ1-5; D not resolved. Germline CDR1 and CDR2: MDHEN and SYDVKM. The CDR3 is 16 residues long. With 3 bases removed from V and 1 base from J, the gap between germline ends came to 13 bases. Written as DNA, the CDR3 is TGTGCCAGCAGTTTCCCCTCTAGAGGGAGCAATCAGCCCCAGCATTTT. It translates to CASSFPSRGSNQPQHF.

The chain combines TRBV7-2 with TRBJ1-6; 7 positions match TRBD1. The CDR3 is made up of 17 amino acids. Looked up from germline, CDR1 is SGHTA and CDR2 is FQGNSA. The J segment lost 0 bases and the V segment lost 5 bases, leaving 7 bases of the junction unmatched. Here the CDR3 reads CASSPTGISSYNSPLHF. The CDR3 region has the DNA TGTGCCAGCAGCCCGACAGGGATAAGCTCCTATAATTCACCCCTCCACTTT.

This chain uses TRBV9 with TRBJ1-1, with TRBD1 identical over 8 bases. V was clipped by 3 bases and J by 7 bases; unmatched bases: 5. Germline CDR1 and CDR2: SGDLS and YYNGEE. The CDR3 extends over 13 amino acids. The CDR3 loop reads CASSGQGIREAFF. The CDR3 DNA reads as TGTGCCAGCAGCGGACAGGGGATACGTGAAGCTTTCTTT.